This TCR beta chain was found in a study of T-cell reconstitution after alpha-beta-depleted transplantation in children. A library of TCRbeta sequences, prepared with unique molecular identifiers, was generated. MiXCR, applied by TCRdb to the PCR reads, yields one record per CDR3 protein. The sample contains about 340,000 distinct CDR3 sequences, 15% to 20% of which appear only once. This CDR3 region has 16 residues. Looked up from germline, CDR1 is SGHRS and CDR2 is YFSETQ. Between the trimmed V and J ends, which lost 0 bases and 8 bases, there was a span of 18 bases. The receptor's source is a male patient aged 2 to 9 who had a stem cell transplant for acute lymphoblastic leukemia, so the T cells may come from the graft donor. The V and J genes are TRBV5-1 and TRBJ2-1, with D perhaps given as TRBD1 or TRBD2 (5 bases each). The input for sequencing was PBMCs, mostly from graft donor cells, taken 360 days after TCRalphabeta/CD19-depleted stem cell transplant. The CDR3 nucleotides read TGCGCCAGCAGCTTGGAGCCTAGCAAAGGGACGGATGAGCAGTTCTTC. Protein product: CASSLEPSKGTDEQFF. Based on the CDR3 plus reference TRBV5-1 and TRBJ2-1, the full variable domain is KAGVTQTPRYLIKTRGQQVTLSCSPISGHRSVSWYQQTPGQGLQFLFEYFSETQRNKGNFPGRFSGRQFSNSRSEMNVSTLELGDSALYLCASSLEPSKGTDEQFFGPGTRLTVL.